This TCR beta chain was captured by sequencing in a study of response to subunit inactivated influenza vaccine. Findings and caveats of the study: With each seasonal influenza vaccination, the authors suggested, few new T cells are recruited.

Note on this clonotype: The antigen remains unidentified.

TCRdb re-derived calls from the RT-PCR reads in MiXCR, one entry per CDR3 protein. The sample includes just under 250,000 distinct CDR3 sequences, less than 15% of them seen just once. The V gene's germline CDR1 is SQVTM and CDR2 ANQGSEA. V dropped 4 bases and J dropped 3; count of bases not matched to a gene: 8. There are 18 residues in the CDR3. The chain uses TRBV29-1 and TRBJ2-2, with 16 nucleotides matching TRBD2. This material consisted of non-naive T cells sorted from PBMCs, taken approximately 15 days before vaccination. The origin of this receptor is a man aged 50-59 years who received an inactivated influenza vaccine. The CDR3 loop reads CSVVLSGLAGGDTGELFF. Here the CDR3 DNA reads TGCAGCGTTGTCCTTTCGGGACTAGCGGGAGGGGACACCGGGGAGCTGTTTTTT.